The source of this T cell receptor beta chain is a study of PD-L1 blockade in urothelial cancer. V lost 4 bases to trimming and J lost 5 bases; unmatched junction nucleotides: 10. The CDR3 consists of 16 residues. Germline CDR1 reads SGHRS; CDR2 reads YFSETQ. This clone was detected only once. What it binds is unknown. Study-level findings and limits: Improved survival was predicted by pretreatment blood TCR clonality below the median.

Time point meaning: peripheral blood 6 weeks after treatment start. The cohort comprised individuals with locally advanced or metastatic urothelial carcinoma. The data were produced by immunoSEQ multiplex PCR, yet TCRdb's version contains in-frame clones alone and is incomplete. The top ten hold 1.5% to 2% of the sample, which has fewer than 25,000 clones, around 81% seen once. The rearrangement joins TRBV5-1 to TRBJ2-1; TRBD2 aligns across 9 bases. The TCR originated in a man aged 45-60 years with urothelial cancer. The sample consisted of PBMCs, taken around atezolizumab (anti-PD-L1) treatment. The CDR3 region has the DNA TGCGCCAGCAGCACCCTGGGAGCGGGGGGACACAATGAGCAGTTCTTC. Translation: CASSTLGAGGHNEQFF.